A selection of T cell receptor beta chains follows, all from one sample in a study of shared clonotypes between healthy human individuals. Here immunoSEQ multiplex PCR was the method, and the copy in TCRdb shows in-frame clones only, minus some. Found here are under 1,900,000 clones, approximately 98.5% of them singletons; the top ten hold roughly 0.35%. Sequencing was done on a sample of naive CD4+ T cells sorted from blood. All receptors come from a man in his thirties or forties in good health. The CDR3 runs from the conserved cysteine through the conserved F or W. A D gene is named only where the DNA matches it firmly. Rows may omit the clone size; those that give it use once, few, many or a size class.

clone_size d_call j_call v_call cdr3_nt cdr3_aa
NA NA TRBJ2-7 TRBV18 TGTGCCAGCTCACCAAGGGGCTACGAGCAGTACTTC CASSPRGYEQYF
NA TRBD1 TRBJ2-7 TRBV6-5 TGTGCCAGCGGGGACAGGGGCCACGAGCAGTACTTC CASGDRGHEQYF
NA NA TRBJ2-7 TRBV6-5 TGTGCCAGCAGTAGAGCCGCAAATCCATACGAGCAGTACTTC CASSRAANPYEQYF
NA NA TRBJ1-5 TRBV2 TGTGCCAGCAGTGAGACAGCTAGAAATCAGCCCCAGCATTTT CASSETARNQPQHF
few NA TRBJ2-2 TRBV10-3 TGTGCCATCAGTGAGTTCCCGACTACCGGGGAGCTGTTTTTT CAISEFPTTGELFF
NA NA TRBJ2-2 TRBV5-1 TGCGCCAGCAGCTTGCTTGGCGGGAACACCGGGGAGCTGTTTTTT CASSLLGGNTGELFF
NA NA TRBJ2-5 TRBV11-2 TGTGCCAGCAGCTTCTCGGAGACCCAGTACTTC CASSFSETQYF
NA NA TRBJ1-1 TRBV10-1 TGCGCCAGCAGTCAGAACAGATTTACTGAAGCTTTCTTT CASSQNRFTEAFF
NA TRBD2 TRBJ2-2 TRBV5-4 TGTGCCAGCGGGGGGCCGCGGGAGGCCACCGGGGAGCTGTTTTTT CASGGPREATGELFF
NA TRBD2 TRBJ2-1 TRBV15 TGTGCCACCAGCAGAGCCCCAAAGGGGAGGGATGAGCAGTTCTTC CATSRAPKGRDEQFF
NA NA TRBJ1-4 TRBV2 TGTGCCAGCTGCCGGGACAATGTCGAGAAACTGTTTTTT CASCRDNVEKLFF
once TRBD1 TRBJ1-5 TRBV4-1 TGCGCCAGCAGCCAAGACGGACAGGAAGTACAGCCCCAGCATTTT CASSQDGQEVQPQHF
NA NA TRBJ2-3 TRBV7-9 TGTGCCAGCAGCTTAATACAGGGTGGGGCAGATACGCAGTATTTT CASSLIQGGADTQYF
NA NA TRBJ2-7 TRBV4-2 TGTGCCAGCAGCCAAGATCGAAACTACGAGCAGTACTTC CASSQDRNYEQYF
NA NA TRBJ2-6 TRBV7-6 TGTGCCAGCAGCTTAACCTCAGCGGCCGGGGCCAACGTCCTGACTTTC CASSLTSAAGANVLTF
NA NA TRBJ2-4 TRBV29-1 TGCAGCGTTGTGAGTGATAAAAACATTCAGTACTTC CSVVSDKNIQYF
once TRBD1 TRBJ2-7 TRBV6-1 TGTGCCAGCGCCCGACGGACAGGCGACTACGAGCAGTACTTC CASARRTGDYEQYF
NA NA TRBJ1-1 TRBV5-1 TGCGCCAGCAGCTTGGCCCTAGATTCGTTGAACACTGAAGCTTTCTTT CASSLALDSLNTEAFF
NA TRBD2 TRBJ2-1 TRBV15 TGTGCCACAGAGGCTAGCGGGAGACTCCACAATGAGCAGTTCTTC CATEASGRLHNEQFF
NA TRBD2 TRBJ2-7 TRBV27 TGTGCCAGCAGTTGGAGCGGGAGGGCCTACGAGCAGTACTTC CASSWSGRAYEQYF
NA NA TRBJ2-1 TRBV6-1 TGTGCCAGCAGTGAACTGGGCGGGATCTACAATGAGCAGTTCTTC CASSELGGIYNEQFF
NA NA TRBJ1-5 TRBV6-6 TGTGCCAGCAGTTACGGGGGGTCGGTTCAGCCCCAGCATTTT CASSYGGSVQPQHF
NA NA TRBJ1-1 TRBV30 TGTGCCTGGAATGCCCGTATCCGGGGTACTGAAGCTTTCTTT CAWNARIRGTEAFF
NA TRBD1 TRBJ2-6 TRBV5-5 TGTGCCAGCACCACAGGGGTCGTGACTGGGGCCAACGTCCTGACTTTC CASTTGVVTGANVLTF
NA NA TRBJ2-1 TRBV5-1 TGCGCCAGCCGGGCTGGGGGCAATGAGCAGTTCTTC CASRAGGNEQFF
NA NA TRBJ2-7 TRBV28 TGTGCCAGCAGTCGCTTTGACTCCCTAGGGTACGAGCAGTACTTC CASSRFDSLGYEQYF
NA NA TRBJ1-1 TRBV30 TGTGCCTGGAGTGGCCCGGGGGCGAACACTGAAGCTTTCTTT CAWSGPGANTEAFF
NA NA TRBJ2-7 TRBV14 TGTGCCAGCAGCCAAGCCCCCCAGAGCTCCTACGAGCAGTACTTC CASSQAPQSSYEQYF
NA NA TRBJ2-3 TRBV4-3 TGCGCCAGCAGCCAAGATCTCAGGGAAGGGGGCACAGATACGCAGTATTTT CASSQDLREGGTDTQYF
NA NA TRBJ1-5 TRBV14 TGTGCCAGCAGCCACGGTCGCAATCAGCCCCAGCATTTT CASSHGRNQPQHF
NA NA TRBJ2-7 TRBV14 TGTGCCAGCAGCCAAGAAAACAGGGTGATTCCCCCCTCCGAGCAGTACTTC CASSQENRVIPPSEQYF
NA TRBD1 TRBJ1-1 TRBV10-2 TGCGCCAGCCGGGACAGGGATGCTGAAGCTTTCTTT CASRDRDAEAFF
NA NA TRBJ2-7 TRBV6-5 TGTGCCAGCAGTTACCAGGGGATCTCCTACGAGCAGTACTTC CASSYQGISYEQYF
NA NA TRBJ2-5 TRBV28 TGTGCCAGCAGCCAGACTGGGGGGCTAAAGACCCAGTACTTC CASSQTGGLKTQYF
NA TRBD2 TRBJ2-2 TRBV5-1 TGCGCCAGCAGCCCCTGGGGAGGGGATCCCGGGGAGCTGTTTTTT CASSPWGGDPGELFF
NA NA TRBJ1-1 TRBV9 TGTGCCAGCAGCGTAGGTCCCAGGGCAAACACTGAAGCTTTCTTT CASSVGPRANTEAFF
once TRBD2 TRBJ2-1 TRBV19 TGTGCCAGTAGTATCGGCCTAGCGGGAGAGGAGCAGTTCTTC CASSIGLAGEEQFF
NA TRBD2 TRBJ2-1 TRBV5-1 TGCGCCAGCAGCCCCCGGGGGGATGAGCAGTTCTTC CASSPRGDEQFF
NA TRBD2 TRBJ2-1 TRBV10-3 TGTGCCATCAGTGGATTGAGGAAGGAGCGGGGACCTAATGAGCAGTTCTTC CAISGLRKERGPNEQFF
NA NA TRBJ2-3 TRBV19 TGTGCCAGTAGAACCTTGGACAAAGACACAGATACGCAGTATTTT CASRTLDKDTDTQYF
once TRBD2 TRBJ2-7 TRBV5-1 TGCGCCAGCAGCCACGGGACTAGCGGGAGAAGCTCCTACGAGCAGTACTTC CASSHGTSGRSSYEQYF
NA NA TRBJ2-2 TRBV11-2 TGTGCCAGCAGGTCCGACGGTAATACCGGGGAGCTGTTTTTT CASRSDGNTGELFF
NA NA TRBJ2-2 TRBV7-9 TGTGCCAGCAGCTTAGCACGGCTTTCCGGGGAGCTGTTTTTT CASSLARLSGELFF
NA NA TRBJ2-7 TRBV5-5 TGTGCCAGCAGCTTGGGATGGACCTACGAGCAGTACTTC CASSLGWTYEQYF
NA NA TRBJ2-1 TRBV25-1 TGTGCCAGCAGTCCGCTCGGGAATGAGCAGTTCTTC CASSPLGNEQFF
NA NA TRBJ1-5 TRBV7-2 TGTGCCAGCAGCTTAGGGAGACGACTTACCCGCAATCAGCCCCAGCATTTT CASSLGRRLTRNQPQHF
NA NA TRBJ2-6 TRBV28 TGTGCCAGCAGTTTCTCACAGTACTCTGGGGCCAACGTCCTGACTTTC CASSFSQYSGANVLTF
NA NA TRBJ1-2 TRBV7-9 TGTGCCAGCAGCATTTTATTTTCAGGGGATAAGGCCACGGGGGACACCTTC CASSILFSGDKATGDTF